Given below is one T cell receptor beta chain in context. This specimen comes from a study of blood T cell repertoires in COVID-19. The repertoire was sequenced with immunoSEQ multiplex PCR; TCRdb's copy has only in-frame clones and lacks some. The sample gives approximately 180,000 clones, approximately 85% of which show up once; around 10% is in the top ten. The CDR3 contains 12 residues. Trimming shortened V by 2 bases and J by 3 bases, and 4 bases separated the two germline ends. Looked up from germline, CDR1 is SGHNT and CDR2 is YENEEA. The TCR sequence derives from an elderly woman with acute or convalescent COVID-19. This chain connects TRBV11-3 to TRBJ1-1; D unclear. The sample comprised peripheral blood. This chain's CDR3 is CASSLSDTEAFF. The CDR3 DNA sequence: TGTGCCAGCAGCTTATCGGACACTGAAGCTTTCTTT. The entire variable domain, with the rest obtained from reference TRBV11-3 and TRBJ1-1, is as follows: EAGVVQSPRYKIIEKKQPVAFWCNPISGHNTLYWYLQNLGQGPELLIRYENEEAVDDSQLPKDRFSAERLKGVDSTLKIQPAELGDSAVYLCASSLSDTEAFFGQGTRLTVV.